Reported below is one T cell receptor (beta chain). The data are from a study of blood T cell repertoires in COVID-19. About the research overall: Some COVID-19 samples were acute and others convalescent; all came from the United States, Italy and Spain. PBMCs, B-cell-depleted T cells, or T cells provided the cDNA or gDNA that made up the material.

The authors' processing: Using reference gene primer amplification, nucleated cell counts were estimated. Some clones are missing from TCRdb's copy, which holds only in-frame ones; the method was immunoSEQ multiplex PCR. The V and J calls and clone size were taken over from that table, and D and trimming were inferred from the DNA. The data show about 220,000 clones, more than 75% seen once. This CDR3 contains 15 residues. With 1 base removed from V and 6 bases from J, the gap between germline ends came to 12 bases. The germline V gene has CDR1 LGHDT and CDR2 YNNKEL (reference sequence). Input material: peripheral blood. The chain employs TRBV3-1 (or the pseudogene TRBV3-2) and TRBJ2-2; no clear D gene. The receptor was isolated from a human donor in a cohort sampled during active COVID-19. CDR3 amino acids: CASSQGFLRSGELFF. The CDR3 bases are TGTGCCAGCAGCCAAGGCTTCCTTCGGTCCGGGGAGCTGTTTTTT.